The next 21 T cell receptor beta chains were all read from a single sample in a study of technical replicates of blood from several donors. Assay used: immunoSEQ multiplex PCR; TCRdb lists only in-frame clones, some missing. The sample holds 75,000 to 100,000 clones, around 94% seen once. Input material: T cells isolated from PBMCs. These receptors were obtained from a human donor in good health.

This sequence joins TRBV29-1 and TRBJ1-2; TRBD1 aligns across 10 bases. This CDR3 has 14 amino acids. Germline assignment: CDR1 SQVTM and CDR2 ANQGSEA. V lost 6 bases and J lost 7; bases outside the gene matches: 11. CDR3 in DNA: TGCAGCGTACCGGGACAGGGGATTATTGGTGGCTACACCTTC. It encodes CSVPGQGIIGGYTF.

The rearrangement links TRBV2 to TRBJ1-2, with 8 positions matching TRBD1. The V and J ends lost 1 base and 8 bases, in that order; junction bases with no gene match: 6. This CDR3 is built from 14 residues. Germline values: CDR1 SNHLY, CDR2 FYNNEI. CDR3 bases: TGTGCCAGCAGTGAAGGGCAGGGGGCGCGAGGCTACACCTTC. Its translation: CASSEGQGARGYTF.

The J gene is TRBJ1-1, the V gene TRBV2; D may be TRBD1 (6 bases). V was cut by 5 bases and J by 0 bases, with 10 bases left in between. Germline lookup yields CDR1 SNHLY and CDR2 FYNNEI. This CDR3 spans 14 amino acids. DNA of the CDR3: TGTGCCAGCAGTCAGACAGGTCTGAACACTGAAGCTTTCTTT. Amino acid sequence: CASSQTGLNTEAFF.

This chain connects TRBV19 to TRBJ1-5; tentative D call: TRBD1 (5 bases). In germline, CDR1 is LNHDA, CDR2 SQIVND (reference sequence). V lost 0 bases and J lost 0, with 6 bases in between. This CDR3 region has 15 residues. Here the CDR3 reads CASSIDQGSNQPQHF. The CDR3 nucleotides read TGTGCCAGTAGTATAGATCAGGGTAGCAATCAGCCCCAGCATTTT.

This chain uses TRBV4-1 with TRBJ1-4; 8 nucleotides line up with TRBD1. The CDR3 is 16 amino acids. Germline V CDR1 and CDR2: MGHRA, YSYEKL. The V and J ends lost 1 base and 5 bases, in that order; junction bases with no gene match: 6. CDR3 residues: CASSQVRRQGNEKLFF. In DNA, the CDR3 is TGCGCCAGCAGCCAAGTAAGGCGACAGGGGAATGAAAAACTGTTTTTT.

The DNA of the CDR3 is TGTGCCAGCAGTCGGAATACAGCCTACGAGCAGTACTTC. Its protein product is CASSRNTAYEQYF. The chain couples TRBV6-5 to TRBJ2-7; D not certain. V lost 5 bases and J lost 2, with 10 bases in between. Germline loops: CDR1 MNHEY, CDR2 SVGAGI. The CDR3 covers 13 residues.

Only a few counts were recorded for this clone. V is TRBV19 and J is TRBJ2-7, with TRBD1 as a possible D gene (5 bases). Germline V gene data show CDR1 as LNHDA and CDR2 as SQIVND (reference sequence). The CDR3 runs to 13 residues. The V end lost 4 bases, the J end lost 4 bases, and 11 bases lay between the germline ends. The CDR3 DNA is TGTGCCAGTAGTACACAGGTGGGGTACGAGCAGTACTTC. Its translation: CASSTQVGYEQYF.

The V call is TRBV6-5, the J call TRBJ1-4, with 8 positions matching TRBD1. V gave up 7 bases and J gave up 8 bases; unmatched junction bases: 12. Per germline, CDR1 MNHEY and CDR2 SVGAGI. CDR3 length: 15 residues. The DNA of the CDR3 is TGTGCCAGCAAGGCCTCCGTGACAGGGGTCGAAAAACTGTTTTTT. It is translated as CASKASVTGVEKLFF.

This clone was counted a single time. V gene TRBV4-2 combines with J gene TRBJ1-1; no firm D call. This CDR3 region has 16 residues. Deletions cut 1 base from V and 5 bases from J, with 17 bases between. CDR1 is LGHNA and CDR2 is YNFKEQ in the germline V gene. Here the CDR3 reads CASSQVIRGRGTEAFF. The CDR3 DNA sequence: TGTGCCAGCAGCCAAGTTATAAGAGGGCGCGGTACTGAAGCTTTCTTT.

The V call is TRBV4-1, the J call TRBJ1-1; TRBD1 is a possible D gene (6 bases). The CDR3 is 14 residues long. Trimming took off 2 bases at V and 8 bases at J, with 15 bases between the two ends. Germline V gene data show CDR1 as MGHRA and CDR2 as YSYEKL. DNA for the CDR3: TGCGCCAGCAGCCAATCCGGGACACTGATAGAAGCTTTCTTT. Its translation: CASSQSGTLIEAFF.

The CDR3 region has the DNA TGCGCCAGCAGCCAAGGTTCGGGGTTCGAGACCCAGTACTTC. Amino acid sequence: CASSQGSGFETQYF. V usage is TRBV4-1 and J usage is TRBJ2-5, with D perhaps TRBD2 (5 bases). Germline-derived CDR1 and CDR2 are MGHRA and YSYEKL. The CDR3 loop spans 14 amino acids. V lost 1 base to trimming and J lost 5 bases, with 11 bases between them.

This chain links TRBV5-6 with TRBJ2-1; D gene unclear. CDR1 and CDR2 (germline): SGHDT, YYEEEE. V shed 0 bases and J shed 10 bases, with 8 bases lying between them. This CDR3 has 12 amino acids. CDR3 DNA: TGTGCCAGCAGCTTGGTGGGCAGCGAGCAGTTCTTC. It is translated as CASSLVGSEQFF.

The chain couples TRBV7-2 to TRBJ2-7; the match to TRBD2 covers 8 bases. V shed 3 bases and J 6 bases; nucleotides not matched to a gene: 7. Per germline, CDR1 SGHTA and CDR2 FQGNSA. The CDR3 covers 14 residues. CDR3 coding DNA: TGTGCCAGCAGCTTGACCCGACTAGCGCCCGAGCAGTACTTC. Translating gives CASSLTRLAPEQYF.

The gene calls are TRBV4-1 and TRBJ2-3, with 11 bases matching TRBD2. This CDR3 region has 17 residues. J gave up 0 bases and V 4 bases, and 6 bases lay outside the gene matches. From germline, CDR1 is MGHRA and CDR2 YSYEKL. In DNA form, the CDR3 reads TGCGCCAGCAGCCTAACACTAGCGGGGGCCAGCACAGATACGCAGTATTTT. Its protein is CASSLTLAGASTDTQYF.

This clone was counted between two and nine times. The V call is TRBV30, the J call TRBJ1-3, with D perhaps matching TRBD1 (5 bases). Germline V lookup: CDR1 GTSNPN, CDR2 SVGIG (reference sequence). The CDR3 covers 16 residues. Trimming removed 0 bases at V and 3 bases at J, with 15 bases between. For the CDR3, the DNA is TGTGCCTGGAGTGTATGGGAGGGGTTGGTTGGAAACACCATATATTTT. As protein: CAWSVWEGLVGNTIYF.

V and J are TRBV5-6 and TRBJ1-4; 7 positions agree with TRBD1. This CDR3 spans 14 amino acids. From germline, CDR1 is SGHDT and CDR2 YYEEEE. V trimming: 5 bases; J trimming: 3 bases; junction bases outside the gene matches: 4. DNA for the CDR3: TGTGCCAGCAGTCCGACAGGGTCTAATGAAAAACTGTTTTTT. Translating it yields CASSPTGSNEKLFF.

CDR3 DNA sequence: TGTGCCATCCTTGCGGGGACAGGGGGCAATGAGCAGTTCTTC. It is translated as CAILAGTGGNEQFF. The J gene is TRBJ2-1, the V gene TRBV10-3; 11 bases are a match to TRBD1. Trimming at V came to 8 bases and at J to 6 bases, leaving 6 bases not matched to a gene. The CDR3 runs 14 residues. CDR1 is ENHRY, CDR2 SYGVKD, per germline.

This sequence joins TRBV6-1 and TRBJ2-7; 9 bases match TRBD1. CDR1 is MNHNS and CDR2 is SASEGT in the germline V gene. The trim removed 2 bases at V and 3 bases at J, leaving 2 bases unmatched. This CDR3 is 14 amino acids long. The CDR3 is CASSERDRDYEQYF. The DNA of the CDR3 is TGTGCCAGCAGTGAAAGGGACAGGGACTACGAGCAGTACTTC.

This clone was observed a single time. The chain carries TRBV11-2 and TRBJ2-7, with TRBD2 matching 11 bases. The CDR3 is made up of 15 amino acids. Germline values: CDR1 SGHAT, CDR2 FQNNGV. The trim removed 3 bases at V and 4 bases at J, leaving 5 bases unmatched. CDR3 DNA: TGTGCCAGCAGCTTCGGTCCTAGCGGGGGGTACGAGCAGTACTTC. Its translation: CASSFGPSGGYEQYF.

The V gene is TRBV5-4, the J gene TRBJ2-1; TRBD2 aligns across 13 bases. The CDR3 extends over 15 amino acids. Germline V gene sequence: CDR1 SGHNT, CDR2 YYREEE (reference sequence). Trimming took 3 bases from V and 5 from J; bases not matched to a gene: 2. CDR3 sequence reads: CASSSGLAGNNEQFF. In nucleotides, the CDR3 is TGTGCCAGCAGCTCGGGACTAGCGGGAAACAATGAGCAGTTCTTC.

The chain recombines TRBV5-4 with TRBJ2-3; D unclear. Germline loops: CDR1 SGHNT, CDR2 YYREEE (reference sequence). CDR3 length: 13 amino acids. Trimming cost V 0 bases and J 6 bases, with 8 bases left between them. The CDR3 reads CASSLVFGDTQYF. The CDR3 region has the DNA TGTGCCAGCAGCTTGGTTTTCGGGGATACGCAGTATTTT. The full variable domain, rest sourced from reference TRBV5-4 and TRBJ2-3, is ETGVTQSPTHLIKTRGQQVTLRCSSQSGHNTVSWYQQALGQGPQFIFQYYREEENGRGNFPPRFSGLQFPNYSSELNVNALELDDSALYLCASSLVFGDTQYFGPGTRLTVL.